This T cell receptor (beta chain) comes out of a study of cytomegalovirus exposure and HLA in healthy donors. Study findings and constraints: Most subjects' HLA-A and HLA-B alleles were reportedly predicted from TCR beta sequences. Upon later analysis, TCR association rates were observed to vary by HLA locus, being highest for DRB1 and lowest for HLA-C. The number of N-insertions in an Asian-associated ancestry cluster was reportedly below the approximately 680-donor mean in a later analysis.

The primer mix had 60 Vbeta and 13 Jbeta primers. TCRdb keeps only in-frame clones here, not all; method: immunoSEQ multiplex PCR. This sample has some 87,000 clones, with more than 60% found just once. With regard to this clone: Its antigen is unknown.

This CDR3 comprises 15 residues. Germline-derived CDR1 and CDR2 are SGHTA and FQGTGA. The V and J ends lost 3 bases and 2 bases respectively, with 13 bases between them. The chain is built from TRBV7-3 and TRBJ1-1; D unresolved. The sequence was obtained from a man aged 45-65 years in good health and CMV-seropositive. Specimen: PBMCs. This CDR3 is CASSFFAAPNTEAFF. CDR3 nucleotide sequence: TGTGCCAGCAGCTTCTTTGCGGCTCCCAACACTGAAGCTTTCTTT.